The 24 T cell receptor beta chains reported below all come from one sample, sequenced in a study of T cells in women clearing cervical HPV infection. TCRdb's table, derived via immunoSEQ multiplex PCR, lists solely in-frame clones and lacks some. The table lists more than 10,000 clones, with roughly 9.4% in the top ten. The material sequenced was blood buffy coat. Every receptor here comes from a woman between 18 and 75 years old with a cervical HPV16 infection that either progressed to CIN3+ or cleared (not recorded which).

Note on this clone: The CDR3 is cut off 3 residues early in the read; its end comes from the germline J gene. The chain has TRBV7-9 and TRBJ2-5, with 8 bases matching TRBD1. Germline trimming cut 5 bases from V and 5 bases from J; bases unmatched to any gene: 7. The germline CDR1 and CDR2 sequences are SEHNR and FQNEAQ (reference sequence). The CDR3 spans 14 residues. The chain's CDR3 is CASSLGQVAETQYF. CDR3 bases read: TGTGCCAGCAGCCTGGGACAGGTGGCGGAGACC.

On this clone itself: The CDR3 extends 3 residues past the end of the read, so its final part is completed from the germline J gene. J is TRBJ1-4 and V is TRBV10-3; D is perhaps TRBD1 (5 bases). CDR1 and CDR2 from the germline V gene are ENHRY and SYGVKD. This CDR3 has 14 residues. CDR3 protein: CAISLGDSSSPLFF. The CDR3 DNA, read in part, is TGTGCCATCAGCTTGGGGGACTCGAGTTCACCA.

Concerning this clone: The sequence runs out 3 residues before the end of the CDR3; the remainder is reconstructed from the germline J gene. The chain is built from TRBV6-2 or TRBV6-3 and TRBJ2-2; D is unclear. The germline CDR1 and CDR2 sequences are MNHEY and SVGEGT. V was trimmed by 1 base and J by 1 base, leaving 4 bases between them. The CDR3 loop spans 14 amino acids. CDR3 sequence: CASSYYRNTGELFF. The CDR3 DNA, read in part, is TGTGCCAGCAGTTACTATAGGAACACCGGGGAG.

Note on this clone: The sequence runs out 3 residues before the end of the CDR3; the remainder is reconstructed from the germline J gene. The chain carries TRBV7-9 and TRBJ2-2; D is possibly TRBD1 or TRBD2 (5 bases each). The CDR3 loop spans 15 amino acids. Germline V gene lookup returns CDR1 SEHNR and CDR2 FQNEAQ (reference sequence). Trimming stripped 5 bases from V and 4 bases from J, with 14 bases between. CDR3 in amino acids: CASSPPQGVTGELFF. The sequenced CDR3 bases are TGTGCCAGCAGCCCCCCGCAGGGAGTCACCGGGGAG.

For this clone: Sequencing ends 3 residues short of the CDR3 end; the germline J gene provides the rest. This chain joins TRBV19 and TRBJ1-4; the D gene is possibly TRBD1 (5 bases). The CDR3 contains 15 residues. Germline CDR1 reads LNHDA; CDR2 reads SQIVND (reference sequence). The sequenced CDR3 bases are TGTGCCAGTAGTAGTCTGCCCTCTGGGGCCAACGTA. This codes for CASSSLPSGANV. The whole CDR3 sequence is CASSSLPSGANVLFF.

The chain's CDR3 is CASSGGGRTDTQYF. CDR3 bases read: TGTGCCAGCAGTGGGGGGGGGCGCACAGATACG. This sequence joins TRBV2 and TRBJ2-3, with D possibly TRBD2 on 7 matching bases. Read data end 3 residues before the CDR3 end; the end is taken from the germline J gene. Deletions cut 4 bases from V and 1 base from J, with 9 bases between. The CDR3 has 14 residues. Germline V gene data show CDR1 as SNHLY and CDR2 as FYNNEI.

A note on this clone: The observed sequence ends 3 residues before the CDR3 terminus, with the missing tail filled in from the germline J gene. The J gene is TRBJ1-6, the V gene TRBV19; 7 bases agree with TRBD1. Trimming took 7 bases from V and 9 from J; bases not matched to a gene: 21. The CDR3 is 18 residues long. Germline V CDR1 and CDR2: LNHDA, SQIVND (reference sequence). The CDR3 region is CASNPGGVAGGLGSPLHF. CDR3 DNA (partial): TGTGCCAGTAATCCCGGAGGGGTGGCAGGGGGTCTCGGTTCACCC. The whole variable domain, remainder taken from reference TRBV19 and TRBJ1-6, is DGGITQSPKYLFRKEGQNVTLSCEQNLNHDAMYWYRQDPGQGLRLIYYSQIVNDFQKGDIAEGYSVSREKKESFPLTVTSAQKNPTAFYLCASNPGGVAGGLGSPLHFGNGTRLTVT.

On this clone: The read ends 3 residues before the CDR3 terminus; that terminus is restored from the germline J gene. V usage is TRBV6-1 and J usage is TRBJ2-7, with 11 bases fitting TRBD2. Looked up from germline, CDR1 is MNHNS and CDR2 is SASEGT. V lost 3 bases, J lost 4 bases, and 8 bases stayed unmatched. CDR3 length: 16 residues. The covered CDR3 bases are TGTGCCAGCAGTGATTCTAGCGGGGGGTCGCCATACGAG. It is translated as CASSDSSGGSPYE. The CDR3 reads in full as CASSDSSGGSPYEQYF.

Worth noting for this clone: The observed sequence ends 3 residues before the CDR3 terminus, with the missing tail filled in from the germline J gene. The rearrangement uses TRBV7-3 and TRBJ1-1; D is perhaps TRBD1 (6 bases). V dropped 0 bases and J dropped 1 base, with 18 bases sitting between them. The germline V gene has CDR1 SGHTA and CDR2 FQGTGA. This CDR3 comprises 18 residues. The CDR3 is CASSLTGGQGPPNTEAFF. The sequenced part of the CDR3 DNA is TGTGCCAGCAGCTTAACGGGGGGGCAGGGACCCCCGAACACTGAA.

CDR3 DNA (partial): TGTGCCAGTAGCCCCGGGGGGGCGACCAGGGAGACC. This encodes CASSPGGATRET. In full, the CDR3 reads CASSPGGATRETQYF. The chain uses TRBV19 and TRBJ2-5, with TRBD2 matching 8 bases. The read finishes 3 residues shy of the CDR3 end, and the germline J gene is used to complete it. CDR3 length: 15 residues. Germline V gives CDR1 LNHDA, CDR2 SQIVND (reference sequence). Trimming at V came to 6 bases and at J to 5 bases, leaving 11 bases not matched to a gene.

Turning to this clone: The read terminates 3 residues before the CDR3 end, so the remaining end is supplied by the germline J gene. This chain connects TRBV5-1 to TRBJ1-1; maybe TRBD1 (5 bases). Germline CDR1 SGHRS, CDR2 YFSETQ. V lost 4 bases, J lost 3 bases, and 16 bases lay in between. The CDR3 is 15 amino acids. Here the CDR3 reads CASSPRQRGDTEAFF. CDR3 DNA (partial): TGCGCCAGCAGCCCGCGACAGAGAGGGGACACTGAA.

For this clone: The read ends 3 residues early relative to the CDR3; the germline J gene fills the gap. The rearrangement links TRBV30 to TRBJ1-3; D is ambiguous. V was shortened by 0 bases and J by 0 bases, with 12 bases between the two germline ends. CDR1 and CDR2 (germline): GTSNPN, SVGIG (reference sequence). CDR3 length: 16 amino acids. The DNA read from the CDR3 is TGTGCCTGGAGTGTACTTTTTCCAAACTCTGGAAACACC. It codes for CAWSVLFPNSGNT. The whole CDR3 region reads CAWSVLFPNSGNTIYF.

As concerns this clone: The read stops 3 residues short of the end of the CDR3; the missing end is completed from the germline J gene. The chain joins TRBV16 to TRBJ1-6; D is unresolved. The length of the CDR3 is 15 residues. CDR1 KGHSY and CDR2 FQNENV come from the germline V gene. V lost 5 bases, J lost 3 bases, and 11 bases lay in between. The CDR3 DNA, read in part, is TGTGCCAGCAGCGAACAGAGTTTCTATAATTCACCC. Protein product: CASSEQSFYNSP. The entire CDR3 reads CASSEQSFYNSPLHF.

A note on this clone: The sequenced fragment ends 3 residues before the CDR3 boundary, so the rest is inferred from the germline J gene. The chain joins TRBV2 to TRBJ2-3; D is unresolved. In germline, CDR1 is SNHLY, CDR2 FYNNEI. The length of the CDR3 is 12 residues. The ends were cut back, 8 bases at V and 6 bases at J, with 12 bases in the middle. CDR3 DNA, as far as it was read: TGTGCCAGCTCTGGTTCGGGTGATACG. As protein: CASSGSGDT. The whole CDR3 sequence is CASSGSGDTQYF.

As concerns this clone: Read data end 3 residues before the CDR3 end; the end is taken from the germline J gene. The chain recombines TRBV6-2 or TRBV6-3 with TRBJ2-5, with D perhaps matching TRBD1 (8 bases). The CDR3 extends over 17 amino acids. Per germline, CDR1 MNHEY and CDR2 SVGEGT. Trimming removed 5 bases at V and 2 bases at J, with 21 bases between. CDR3 DNA, as far as it was read: TGTGCCAGCAGTAAATCGCTAACAGGGGGGGGACAAGAGACC. This codes for CASSKSLTGGGQET. The whole CDR3 reads CASSKSLTGGGQETQYF.

Points on this clone: The read comes to an end 3 residues before the CDR3 does, leaving the germline J gene to fill in the end. V usage is TRBV2 and J usage is TRBJ1-2, with D possibly TRBD1 on 6 matching bases. Germline CDR1 and CDR2: SNHLY and FYNNEI. The CDR3 consists of 12 residues. Incomplete CDR3 DNA: TGTGCCAGCGGTTTGACAGGTTACGAC. Protein product: CASGLTGYD. The entire CDR3 is CASGLTGYDYTF.

With regard to this clone: One junction end does not reproduce the germline sequence, and a read error may be involved. The DNA ends 3 residues before the CDR3 does, and the rest of the CDR3 is filled in from the germline J gene. J is TRBJ2-3 and V is TRBV4-2, with 10 bases that match TRBD2. From germline, CDR1 is LGHNA and CDR2 YNFKEQ. This CDR3 region has 16 residues. CDR3 region: CASSQVSSGGGDTQYF. Incomplete CDR3 DNA: TGCGCCAGCAGCCAAGTATCTAGCGGGGGCGGAGATACG.

The DNA read from the CDR3 is TGCAGTGCTAGAGATGGGGCAGCGACCTACGAG. Its translation: CSARDGAATYE. The full CDR3 reads CSARDGAATYEQYF. The chain joins TRBV20-1 to TRBJ2-7; D perhaps matches TRBD1 (5 bases). Read data end 3 residues before the CDR3 end; the end is taken from the germline J gene. Germline assignment: CDR1 DFQATT and CDR2 SNEGSKA (reference sequence). V lost 0 bases and J 2 bases, leaving 11 bases between the germline ends. The CDR3 runs to 14 residues.

As regards this clone: The read terminates 3 residues before the CDR3 end, so the remaining end is supplied by the germline J gene. The chain couples TRBV5-1 to TRBJ2-5; weak D call: TRBD1 (6 bases). V was trimmed by 0 bases and J by 2 bases, leaving 14 bases between them. Germline CDR1 is SGHRS and CDR2 is YFSETQ. There are 16 residues in the CDR3. This CDR3 reads CASSLAGRGIQETQYF. Partial CDR3 DNA: TGCGCCAGCAGCTTGGCCGGCAGGGGAATTCAAGAGACC. Drawing the rest from reference TRBV5-1 and TRBJ2-5, the complete variable domain is KAGVTQTPRYLIKTRGQQVTLSCSPISGHRSVSWYQQTPGQGLQFLFEYFSETQRNKGNFPGRFSGRQFSNSRSEMNVSTLELGDSALYLCASSLAGRGIQETQYFGPGTRLLVL.

Of note for this clone: The CDR3 end is not reached by the read, which stops 3 residues before it; the germline J gene fills it in. V and J are TRBV7-2 and TRBJ1-2; 10 nucleotides align to TRBD1. V was clipped by 5 bases and J by 7 bases; unmatched bases: 10. Germline V CDR1 and CDR2: SGHTA, FQGNSA. The CDR3 sequence is 15 residues long. CDR3 DNA, as far as it was read: TGTGCCAGCAGCGTTAAGTTGACAGGGGGCATTGGC. Amino acid sequence: CASSVKLTGGIG. The complete CDR3 reads CASSVKLTGGIGYTF.

As to this clone: The CDR3 extends 3 residues past the end of the read, so its final part is completed from the germline J gene. The rearrangement joins TRBV11-2 to TRBJ2-2; no clear D gene. Germline V CDR1 and CDR2: SGHAT, FQNNGV. There are 14 residues in the CDR3. Between the trimmed V and J ends, which lost 1 base and 0 bases, there was a span of 3 bases. CDR3 region: CASSLAANTGELFF. The sequenced part of the CDR3 DNA is TGTGCCAGCAGCTTAGCAGCGAACACCGGGGAG.

As concerns this clone: The missing CDR3 end, 3 residues past where the read stops, is filled in from the germline J gene. This chain links TRBV2 with TRBJ1-5, with D maybe TRBD1 (5 bases). This CDR3 region has 16 residues. Trimming took off 6 bases at V and 1 base at J, with 16 bases between the two ends. Germline lookup yields CDR1 SNHLY and CDR2 FYNNEI. The CDR3 here is CASSGQGGRSNQPQHF. CDR3 bases read: TGTGCCAGCAGCGGGCAGGGTGGCAGAAGCAATCAGCCC.

For this clone: The CDR3 goes on 3 residues after the read ends, and that part is filled in from the germline J gene. V gene TRBV20-1 combines with J gene TRBJ1-6; TRBD1 agrees at 7 bases. V shed 0 bases, J shed 7 bases, and the junction held 3 bases outside the gene matches. The CDR3 totals 14 residues. CDR1 and CDR2 (germline): DFQATT, SNEGSKA (reference sequence). The CDR3 DNA, read in part, is TGCAGTGCTAGAGACGGGACAGCCAATTCACCC. This codes for CSARDGTANSP. The CDR3, in full, reads CSARDGTANSPLHF.

Judged by frequency, this clone is medium-sized. Read sequence stops 3 residues before the CDR3 end, and the germline J gene provides the missing end. The chain has TRBV19 and TRBJ2-7; D is uncertain. Trimming shortened V by 3 bases and J by 5 bases, and 14 bases separated the two germline ends. The CDR3 contains 14 residues. Germline V gene lookup returns CDR1 LNHDA and CDR2 SQIVND (reference sequence). This CDR3 reads CASSIEGRVHEQYF. The sequenced part of the CDR3 DNA is TGTGCCAGTAGTATCGAAGGTAGGGTCCACGAG.